A single sample is the source of the 32 T cell receptor beta chains below, sequenced in a study of blood T cell repertoires in COVID-19. Produced via immunoSEQ multiplex PCR; TCRdb's table is partial and in-frame only. The table includes under 100,000 clones, around 86% detected once. Sequenced input: peripheral blood. These TCRs come from a woman in her 70s with acute or convalescent COVID-19.

V usage is TRBV3-1 (or the pseudogene TRBV3-2) and J usage is TRBJ1-6; TRBD1 matches 7 bases. CDR1 and CDR2 from the germline V gene are LGHDT and YNNKEL (reference sequence). V dropped 11 bases and J dropped 6; count of bases not matched to a gene: 10. The CDR3 extends over 14 amino acids. Written as DNA, the CDR3 is TGTGCCTCCAGCAGGGGGGCGACTAATTCACCCCTCCACTTT. The encoded protein is CASSRGATNSPLHF.

The genes are TRBV5-1 and TRBJ1-1; 7 positions agree with TRBD1. The CDR3 loop spans 17 amino acids. Per the germline V gene, CDR1 is SGHRS and CDR2 is YFSETQ. The trim removed 1 base at V and 0 bases at J, leaving 9 bases unmatched. This chain's CDR3 is CASSLSRQGWVNTEAFF. Here the CDR3 DNA reads TGCGCCAGCAGCTTGTCGCGACAGGGCTGGGTGAACACTGAAGCTTTCTTT.

The genes are TRBV2 and TRBJ1-1; D is undetermined. CDR3 length: 12 amino acids. Trimming shortened V by 4 bases and J by 5 bases, and 8 bases separated the two germline ends. The germline gives CDR1 SNHLY, CDR2 FYNNEI. CDR3 region: CASSGQWTEAFF. As DNA, the CDR3 is TGTGCCAGCAGTGGGCAATGGACTGAAGCTTTCTTT.

The chain combines TRBV12-5 with TRBJ1-4; TRBD1 is a possible D gene (5 bases). The germline V and J ends were trimmed by 1 base and 3 bases, with 6 bases remaining between them. The CDR3 runs to 14 residues. The germline V gene has CDR1 LGHNT and CDR2 FRNRAP. The CDR3 DNA reads as TGTGCTAGTGGTTTGGGACAGCCTAATGAAAAACTGTTTTTT. This translates into CASGLGQPNEKLFF.

The chain combines TRBV9 with TRBJ2-3, with 8 nucleotides matching TRBD2. V trimming: 4 bases; J trimming: 4 bases; junction bases outside the gene matches: 14. The germline CDR1 and CDR2 sequences are SGDLS and YYNGEE. CDR3 size: 17 residues. The CDR3 coding sequence is TGTGCCAGCAGCCCGCGAATATCCGGGGGGGCCCCAGATACGCAGTATTTT. Residues: CASSPRISGGAPDTQYF.

The chain uses TRBV11-2 and TRBJ1-4, with 10 positions matching TRBD1. In germline, CDR1 is SGHAT, CDR2 FQNNGV. The CDR3 covers 15 residues. With V trimmed by 5 bases and J by 7 bases, 7 bases remained unmatched. The CDR3 DNA reads TGTGCCAGCAGCGCCCGACAGGGGGCTGGTGAAAAACTGTTTTTT. This translates into CASSARQGAGEKLFF.

The chain carries TRBV2 and TRBJ1-4; TRBD1 aligns across 10 bases. After removal of 6 bases from V and 11 bases from J, the junction contained 9 bases not matched to a gene. Germline CDR1 reads SNHLY; CDR2 reads FYNNEI. This CDR3 has 14 amino acids. CDR3 amino acids: CASRAGTGVLKLFF. The CDR3 bases are TGTGCCAGCAGGGCCGGGACAGGGGTTTTGAAACTGTTTTTT.

The chain combines TRBV28 with TRBJ1-2; D is ambiguous. The CDR3 runs to 12 residues. Germline V gives CDR1 MDHEN, CDR2 SYDVKM. The CDR3 loop reads CVTNGLSYGYTF. CDR3 nucleotides: TGTGTTACAAACGGACTCTCCTATGGCTACACCTTC.

V is TRBV19 and J is TRBJ1-5; possible D gene TRBD1, 5 bases. Germline V gene data show CDR1 as LNHDA and CDR2 as SQIVND (reference sequence). V was clipped by 6 bases and J by 4 bases, with 13 bases between them. The CDR3 loop spans 14 amino acids. The CDR3 region has the DNA TGTGCCAGTAGATCCCAGGGAGGGAATCAGCCCCAGCATTTT. It encodes CASRSQGGNQPQHF.

The chain couples TRBV2 to TRBJ2-7; TRBD1 agrees at 7 bases. This CDR3 has 15 residues. J was trimmed by 5 bases and V by 2 bases; bases with no gene match: 9. Per germline, CDR1 SNHLY and CDR2 FYNNEI. CDR3 sequence reads: CASSESRTGRHEQYF. Here the CDR3 DNA reads TGTGCCAGCAGTGAATCTAGGACAGGACGACACGAGCAGTACTTC.

This rearrangement joins TRBV2 to TRBJ2-2; 11 bases line up with TRBD2. The V gene end was trimmed by 3 bases and the J gene end by 8 bases; junction bases not matched to a gene: 5. The CDR3 consists of 15 residues. Germline V gives CDR1 SNHLY, CDR2 FYNNEI. CDR3 sequence: CASSDHRTSGGELFF. DNA of the CDR3: TGTGCCAGCAGTGACCATAGGACTAGCGGGGGGGAGCTGTTTTTT. The whole variable domain, filled in from reference TRBV2 and TRBJ2-2, reads EPEVTQTPSHQVTQMGQEVILRCVPISNHLYFYWYRQILGQKVEFLVSFYNNEISEKSEIFDDQFSVERPDGSNFTLKIRSTKLEDSAMYFCASSDHRTSGGELFFGEGSRLTVL.

This chain joins TRBV3-1 (or the pseudogene TRBV3-2) and TRBJ2-7, with no clear D. Between the trimmed V and J ends, which lost 4 bases and 8 bases, there was a span of 12 bases. Germline V gene data show CDR1 as LGHDT and CDR2 as YNNKEL (reference sequence). The CDR3 extends over 12 amino acids. The CDR3 reads CASSRSDTQQYF. DNA of the CDR3: TGTGCCAGCAGCCGCAGCGATACTCAGCAGTACTTC.

The rearrangement joins TRBV4-1 to TRBJ1-1; possibly TRBD1 for D (5 bases). The CDR3 consists of 15 residues. CDR1 is MGHRA and CDR2 is YSYEKL in the germline V gene. Trimming took 2 bases from V and 2 from J, leaving 12 bases between them. The CDR3 protein is CASSQSTGLNTEAFF. CDR3 DNA sequence: TGCGCCAGCAGCCAATCCACAGGCCTAAACACTGAAGCTTTCTTT.

This chain uses TRBV7-3 with TRBJ2-3; D call uncertain. V was pared by 3 bases and J by 4 bases, with 11 bases between. The V gene's germline CDR1 is SGHTA and CDR2 FQGTGA. The CDR3 is made up of 14 amino acids. The CDR3 coding sequence is TGTGCCAGCAGCTTTCTAGGCGCGGCAGATACGCAGTATTTT. This codes for CASSFLGAADTQYF.

This chain joins TRBV5-4 and TRBJ2-3, with D perhaps TRBD2 (5 bases). V was trimmed by 1 base and J by 2 bases, leaving 8 bases between them. The CDR3 runs to 14 residues. Germline loops: CDR1 SGHNT, CDR2 YYREEE (reference sequence). In DNA form, the CDR3 reads TGTGCCAGCAGCTTGCGGGGAACCACAGATACGCAGTATTTT. It encodes CASSLRGTTDTQYF.

The V gene is TRBV12-5, the J gene TRBJ2-2, with 9 bases lining up with TRBD1. The V gene's germline CDR1 is LGHNT and CDR2 FRNRAP. The CDR3 runs to 17 residues. The ends lost 1 base at V and 5 bases at J; junction bases unmatched: 8. The CDR3 spells CASGLDRQGEGTGELFF. In DNA, the CDR3 is TGTGCTAGTGGTTTGGATCGACAGGGGGAGGGGACCGGGGAGCTGTTTTTT.

The chain couples TRBV9 to TRBJ1-1, with D hard to call. The germline V and J ends were trimmed by 3 bases and 8 bases, with 20 bases remaining between them. Germline V gene sequence: CDR1 SGDLS, CDR2 YYNGEE. The length of the CDR3 is 15 residues. The CDR3 DNA follows: TGTGCCAGCAGCGCCGCCCCCCTGGTTTTCAGAGAAGCTTTCTTT. It is translated as CASSAAPLVFREAFF.

V and J are TRBV3-1 (or the pseudogene TRBV3-2) and TRBJ1-4; 10 bases line up with TRBD1. V lost 1 base to trimming and J lost 1 base; unmatched junction nucleotides: 9. The CDR3 is 19 residues long. Germline V gene sequence: CDR1 LGHDT, CDR2 YNNKEL (reference sequence). CDR3 in amino acids: CASSQVTGGASRTNEKLFF. CDR3 DNA sequence: TGTGCCAGCAGCCAAGTGACAGGGGGCGCATCCCGAACTAATGAAAAACTGTTTTTT.

This clone was observed once. V and J are TRBV18 and TRBJ1-1; 9 nucleotides line up with TRBD1. Germline loops: CDR1 KGHSH, CDR2 LQKENI. CDR3 size: 15 residues. V was clipped by 3 bases and J by 7 bases; unmatched bases: 9. CDR3 amino acids: CASSPWTGAYGEAFF. For the CDR3, the DNA is TGTGCCAGCTCACCTTGGACAGGGGCTTACGGTGAAGCTTTCTTT.

This chain joins TRBV5-1 and TRBJ2-3; 8 bases map to TRBD1. J was trimmed by 4 bases and V by 1 base; bases with no gene match: 8. The CDR3 is 16 residues long. Germline-derived CDR1 and CDR2 are SGHRS and YFSETQ. The CDR3 loop is CASSLPRGLVADTQYF. In DNA, the CDR3 is TGCGCCAGCAGCTTGCCCAGGGGGCTAGTTGCAGATACGCAGTATTTT.

V is TRBV10-3 and J is TRBJ1-1; D not certain. From germline, CDR1 is ENHRY and CDR2 SYGVKD. This CDR3 is 14 amino acids long. V shed 6 bases and J shed 0 bases, with 11 bases lying between them. The CDR3 DNA is TGTGCCATCAGCCCAGGATGGATGAACACTGAAGCTTTCTTT. Translation: CAISPGWMNTEAFF.

The chain employs TRBV7-8 and TRBJ1-6, with 7 bases that match TRBD1. This CDR3 comprises 17 residues. V lost 2 bases, J lost 9 bases, and 13 bases stayed unmatched. The V gene's germline CDR1 is SGHVS and CDR2 FQNEAQ. This CDR3 is CASSLSGTAFGGSPLHF. CDR3 nucleotides: TGTGCCAGCAGCTTATCAGGGACAGCCTTTGGGGGTTCACCCCTCCACTTT.

The rearrangement uses TRBV10-1 and TRBJ1-1; D ambiguous. The V end lost 10 bases, the J end lost 5 bases, and 14 bases lay between the germline ends. Looked up from germline, CDR1 is WNHNN and CDR2 is SYGVQD (reference sequence). This CDR3 is 12 amino acids long. Here the CDR3 reads CAITTLVTEAFF. CDR3 sequence (DNA): TGCGCCATCACTACTCTGGTGACTGAAGCTTTCTTT.

The rearrangement uses TRBV11-2 and TRBJ2-3, with 8 nucleotides matching TRBD2. The J segment lost 5 bases and the V segment lost 5 bases, leaving 15 bases of the junction unmatched. The germline V gene has CDR1 SGHAT and CDR2 FQNNGV. The CDR3 has 17 residues. The CDR3 DNA follows: TGTGCCAGCAGCCCCCAGTGGGGTCCGGGGGGGGTAGATACGCAGTATTTT. Translation gives CASSPQWGPGGVDTQYF. The variable domain in full, completed from reference TRBV11-2 and TRBJ2-3, reads EAGVAQSPRYKIIEKRQSVAFWCNPISGHATLYWYQQILGQGPKLLIQFQNNGVVDDSQLPKDRFSAERLKGVDSTLKIQPAKLEDSAVYLCASSPQWGPGGVDTQYFGPGTRLTVL.

The rearrangement links TRBV27 to TRBJ2-1; TRBD1 agrees at 8 bases. V shed 2 bases and J 2 bases; nucleotides not matched to a gene: 2. This CDR3 comprises 15 residues. From germline, CDR1 is MNHEY and CDR2 SMNVEV (reference sequence). The CDR3 loop reads CASSLGQGAYNEQFF. In nucleotides, the CDR3 is TGTGCCAGCAGTTTAGGACAGGGTGCCTACAATGAGCAGTTCTTC.

The chain links TRBV28 to TRBJ2-2; the D gene is possibly TRBD1 (5 bases). Trimming cost V 2 bases and J 9 bases, with 13 bases left between them. CDR3 length: 14 residues. Germline CDR1 is MDHEN and CDR2 is SYDVKM. The CDR3 here is CASSLQDTHRELFF. As DNA, the CDR3 is TGTGCCAGCAGTTTACAGGACACGCACCGGGAGCTGTTTTTT.

This clone has a handful of counts. The rearrangement links TRBV28 to TRBJ2-2; D possibly corresponds to TRBD2 (6 bases). With 6 bases removed from V and 4 bases from J, the gap between germline ends came to 12 bases. CDR3 length: 14 residues. Germline lookup yields CDR1 MDHEN and CDR2 SYDVKM. CDR3 bases: TGTGCCAGCAGAACCGGGACTTTCACCGGGGAGCTGTTTTTT. Protein: CASRTGTFTGELFF.

V and J are TRBV7-9 and TRBJ1-2; D is perhaps TRBD1 (6 bases). The CDR3 contains 13 residues. The germline V and J ends were trimmed by 2 bases and 7 bases, with 11 bases remaining between them. In germline, CDR1 is SEHNR, CDR2 FQNEAQ (reference sequence). The CDR3 loop reads CASSLTQGPGYTF. CDR3 nucleotide sequence: TGTGCCAGCAGCTTAACACAGGGACCTGGCTACACCTTC. The whole variable domain, filled in from reference TRBV7-9 and TRBJ1-2, reads DTGVSQNPRHKITKRGQNVTFRCDPISEHNRLYWYRQTLGQGPEFLTYFQNEAQLEKSRLLSDRFSAERPKGSFSTLEIQRTEQGDSAMYLCASSLTQGPGYTFGSGTRLTVV.

The chain couples TRBV10-3 to TRBJ2-5; TRBD1 agrees at 9 bases. The CDR3 loop spans 15 amino acids. The V and J ends lost 9 bases and 4 bases, in that order; junction bases with no gene match: 12. Per the germline V gene, CDR1 is ENHRY and CDR2 is SYGVKD. CDR3 in DNA: TGTGCCATTTCTACCCCGGACAGGGGAGGAGAGACCCAGTACTTC. Amino acids: CAISTPDRGGETQYF.

This clone was observed a few times. This sequence joins TRBV2 and TRBJ1-2; 12 bases match TRBD1. The germline gives CDR1 SNHLY, CDR2 FYNNEI. The CDR3 contains 14 residues. The J segment lost 4 bases and the V segment lost 6 bases, leaving 3 bases of the junction unmatched. CDR3 residues: CASRGTGGIYGYTF. Written as DNA, the CDR3 is TGTGCCAGCAGGGGGACAGGGGGCATCTATGGCTACACCTTC.

This sequence joins TRBV28 and TRBJ2-7, with D tentatively TRBD1 (6 bases). Per germline, CDR1 MDHEN and CDR2 SYDVKM. V lost 2 bases to trimming and J lost 5 bases, with 16 bases between them. The CDR3 is 15 amino acids. The CDR3 sequence is CASSLGGEQSDEQYF. As DNA, the CDR3 is TGTGCCAGCAGTTTAGGGGGCGAGCAAAGCGACGAGCAGTACTTC.

This clone was counted only a few times. This chain joins TRBV12-5 and TRBJ2-1; D unresolved. The CDR3 runs 12 residues. In germline, CDR1 is LGHNT, CDR2 FRNRAP. The germline V and J ends were trimmed by 5 bases and 11 bases, with 13 bases remaining between them. The CDR3 sequence is CASGQPGIQQFF. CDR3 bases: TGTGCTAGTGGTCAACCAGGAATACAGCAGTTCTTC.